The 17 T cell receptor beta chains below all came from one sample that was sequenced in a study of cytomegalovirus exposure and HLA in healthy donors. The PCR was carried out with 60 Vbeta primers and 13 Jbeta primers. TCRdb's table, derived via immunoSEQ multiplex PCR, lists solely in-frame clones and lacks some. Here the sample spans around 200,000 clones, over 60% being singletons. Sample: PBMCs. The receptors come from a man aged 25-40 years in good health and CMV-seropositive.

To note about this clone: Mismatch with germline at one junction end may stem from a read error. This chain uses TRBV2 with TRBJ2-7; TRBD1 agrees at 7 bases. Germline V gene lookup returns CDR1 SNHLY and CDR2 FYNNEI. The CDR3 spans 14 residues. DNA of the CDR3: TGTGCCAGCAAGCATGCAGACAGGGTGTACGAGCAGTGCTTC. Protein: CASKHADRVYEQCF. Drawing the rest from reference TRBV2 and TRBJ2-7, the complete variable domain is EPEVTQTPSHQVTQMGQEVILRCVPISNHLYFYWYRQILGQKVEFLVSFYNNEISEKSEIFDDQFSVERPDGSNFTLKIRSTKLEDSAMYFCASKHADRVYEQCFGPGTRLTVT.

V and J are TRBV6-1 and TRBJ2-7; 12 nucleotides align to TRBD2. The CDR3 totals 15 residues. The trim removed 6 bases at V and 6 bases at J, leaving 9 bases unmatched. Germline lookup yields CDR1 MNHNS and CDR2 SASEGT. Here the CDR3 reads CASRLRLAGAIEQYF. CDR3 coding DNA: TGTGCCAGCAGACTGAGACTAGCGGGAGCGATCGAGCAGTACTTC.

The chain is built from TRBV7-3 and TRBJ2-7; tentative D call: TRBD2 (5 bases). CDR1 and CDR2 (germline): SGHTA, FQGTGA. Trimming shortened V by 5 bases and J by 3 bases, and 14 bases separated the two germline ends. This CDR3 has 14 residues. The CDR3 DNA reads as TGTGCCAGCAGCCCTCGTTCGGGAAGCTACGAGCAGTACTTC. The encoded protein is CASSPRSGSYEQYF.

The V call is TRBV6-1, the J call TRBJ1-5; D is perhaps TRBD1 (5 bases). CDR1 is MNHNS and CDR2 is SASEGT in the germline V gene. The CDR3 covers 15 residues. The V and J ends lost 6 bases and 6 bases respectively, with 18 bases between them. In nucleotides, the CDR3 is TGTGCCAGCAGGGTCACAGGTTGGGATGGTCAGCCCCAGCATTTT. Protein sequence: CASRVTGWDGQPQHF.

This chain joins TRBV18 and TRBJ1-5, with a tentative D call TRBD1 (6 bases). Germline lookup yields CDR1 KGHSH and CDR2 LQKENI. This CDR3 region has 16 residues. V was trimmed by 0 bases and J by 2 bases, leaving 11 bases between them. In DNA form, the CDR3 reads TGTGCCAGCTCACCACCAGCTGGGGGCCGCAATCAGCCCCAGCATTTT. It specifies CASSPPAGGRNQPQHF.

The chain couples TRBV7-2 to TRBJ2-1; 9 positions match TRBD1. The CDR3 has 16 amino acids. V lost 1 base to trimming and J lost 7 bases; unmatched junction nucleotides: 8. CDR1 and CDR2 (germline): SGHTA, FQGNSA. CDR3 sequence (DNA): TGTGCCAGCAGCTTAGTAGGGGGGACAGGGTGGAATGAGCAGTTCTTC. Its translation is CASSLVGGTGWNEQFF. The full variable domain, with the rest looked up from reference TRBV7-2 and TRBJ2-1, is GAGVSQSPSNKVTEKGKDVELRCDPISGHTALYWYRQSLGQGLEFLIYFQGNSAPDKSGLPSDRFSAERTGGSVSTLTIQRTQQEDSAVYLCASSLVGGTGWNEQFFGPGTRLTVL.

The CDR3 bases are TGTGCCACCAGTTCTTCTCCCAGTGGAAACACCATATATTTT. Residues: CATSSSPSGNTIYF. The rearrangement joins TRBV15 to TRBJ1-3, with unresolved D. Trimming left V 6 bases short and J 3 bases short, with 12 bases between. Looked up from germline, CDR1 is LNHNV and CDR2 is YYDKDF (reference sequence). The CDR3 sequence is 14 residues long.

The chain recombines TRBV9 with TRBJ2-3; 7 bases align to TRBD2. CDR1 is SGDLS, CDR2 YYNGEE, per germline. This CDR3 has 16 amino acids. The V and J ends lost 0 bases and 1 base, in that order; junction bases with no gene match: 5. CDR3 region: CASSVDGLAGTDTQYF. The DNA of the CDR3 is TGTGCCAGCAGCGTAGACGGCCTAGCGGGCACAGATACGCAGTATTTT.

The V and J genes are TRBV6-4 and TRBJ1-2; the D is unclear. The CDR3 is 14 residues long. Trimming removed 0 bases at V and 8 bases at J, with 13 bases between. Germline CDR1 is MRHNA and CDR2 is SNTAGT. The CDR3 region has the DNA TGTGCCAGCAGTGACTCGAGTGGAGGCGGGGGCTACACCTTC. Residues: CASSDSSGGGGYTF.

Regarding this clone: A far larger clone is off by one base, so a read error is likely. In the same sample, other DNA sequences code for this CDR3. The chain has TRBV7-9 and TRBJ2-7; tentative D call: TRBD1 (5 bases). CDR1 and CDR2 (germline): SEHNR, FQNEAQ (reference sequence). V was trimmed by 2 bases and J by 0 bases, leaving 8 bases between them. This CDR3 has 14 amino acids. CDR3 nucleotide sequence: TGTGCCAGCAGCTTAAGGCAGGGCTCCTACGAGCAGTACTTC. Translating it yields CASSLRQGSYEQYF.

The V gene is TRBV6-6, the J gene TRBJ1-6; D not resolved. Trimming took off 6 bases at V and 3 bases at J, with 15 bases between the two ends. Looked up from germline, CDR1 is MNHNY and CDR2 is SVGAGI (reference sequence). CDR3 length: 16 residues. The CDR3 loop reads CASSLDSSDYNSPLHF. The DNA for the CDR3 is TGTGCCAGCAGCCTAGACTCCTCTGACTATAATTCACCCCTCCACTTT.

The chain's CDR3 is CASSSPPSGTGTGELFF. CDR3 in DNA: TGTGCCAGCAGTTCCCCACCTTCCGGGACAGGTACCGGGGAGCTGTTTTTT. The V gene is TRBV28, the J gene TRBJ2-2; TRBD1 aligns across 8 bases. This CDR3 has 17 residues. The J segment lost 5 bases and the V segment lost 4 bases, leaving 12 bases of the junction unmatched. Germline V gene lookup returns CDR1 MDHEN and CDR2 SYDVKM.

The rearrangement joins TRBV6-8 to TRBJ1-2; D possibly corresponds to TRBD1 (6 bases). Germline V CDR1 and CDR2: MNHGY, SAAAGT. CDR3 length: 12 amino acids. V lost 3 bases and J lost 14, with 16 bases in between. In DNA form, the CDR3 reads TGTGCCAGCAGTTATTCGGACAGCCTTAGGACCTTC. It specifies CASSYSDSLRTF.

V usage is TRBV30 and J usage is TRBJ1-1; 7 positions agree with TRBD1. The V segment lost 3 bases and the J segment 11 bases; nucleotides outside the gene matches: 6. The V gene's germline CDR1 is GTSNPN and CDR2 SVGIG (reference sequence). The CDR3 has 11 amino acids. In nucleotides, the CDR3 is TGTGCCTGGAGGGGGAAGGGGGCTGCTTTCTTT. Protein product: CAWRGKGAAFF. Looking up the rest from reference TRBV30 and TRBJ1-1 gives the full variable domain: SQTIHQWPATLVQPVGSPLSLECTVEGTSNPNLYWYRQAAGRGLQLLFYSVGIGQISSEVPQNLSASRPQDRQFILSSKKLLLSDSGFYLCAWRGKGAAFFGQGTRLTVV.

The V call is TRBV5-1, the J call TRBJ2-7; unclear D gene. Trimming removed 0 bases from V and 4 bases from J, with 11 bases in between. There are 14 residues in the CDR3. The V gene's germline CDR1 is SGHRS and CDR2 YFSETQ. CDR3 sequence: CASSLVGRQYEQYF. The CDR3 region has the DNA TGCGCCAGCAGCTTGGTGGGCAGGCAATACGAGCAGTACTTC. Complete variable domain (other parts from reference TRBV5-1 and TRBJ2-7): KAGVTQTPRYLIKTRGQQVTLSCSPISGHRSVSWYQQTPGQGLQFLFEYFSETQRNKGNFPGRFSGRQFSNSRSEMNVSTLELGDSALYLCASSLVGRQYEQYFGPGTRLTVT.

The rearrangement links TRBV5-1 to TRBJ2-1, with 9 bases fitting TRBD2. Germline V gene data show CDR1 as SGHRS and CDR2 as YFSETQ. The J segment lost 3 bases and the V segment lost 3 bases, leaving 16 bases of the junction unmatched. This CDR3 spans 19 amino acids. The DNA for the CDR3 is TGCGCCAGCAGCTCCCCAAGTCCCAGGACTAGCGAGGACTACAATGAGCAGTTCTTC. Its translation: CASSSPSPRTSEDYNEQFF.

Worth noting for this clone: One end of the junction is discordant with germline, which a read error may explain. The chain is built from TRBV7-9 and TRBJ1-5, with TRBD1 matching over 9 bases. CDR3 length: 15 amino acids. The germline gives CDR1 SEHNR, CDR2 FQNEAQ (reference sequence). The CDR3 nucleotides are TGTTCCAGCAGCTCGACAGGGGGGGGAAATCAGCCCCAGCATTTT. It specifies CSSSSTGGGNQPQHF.